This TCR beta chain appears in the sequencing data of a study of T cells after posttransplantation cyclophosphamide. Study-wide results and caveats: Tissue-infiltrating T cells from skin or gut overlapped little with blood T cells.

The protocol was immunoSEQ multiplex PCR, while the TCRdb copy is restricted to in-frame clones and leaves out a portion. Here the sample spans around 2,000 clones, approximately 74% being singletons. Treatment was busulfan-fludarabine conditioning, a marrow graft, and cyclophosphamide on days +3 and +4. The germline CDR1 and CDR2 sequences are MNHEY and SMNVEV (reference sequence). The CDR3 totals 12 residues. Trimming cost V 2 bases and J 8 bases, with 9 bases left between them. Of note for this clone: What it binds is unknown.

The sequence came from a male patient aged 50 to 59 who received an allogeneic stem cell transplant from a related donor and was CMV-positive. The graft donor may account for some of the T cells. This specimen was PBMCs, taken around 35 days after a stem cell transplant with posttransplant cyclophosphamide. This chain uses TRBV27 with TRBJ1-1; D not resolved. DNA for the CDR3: TGTGCCAGCAGTTTAATTTCGGGGGAAGCTTTCTTT. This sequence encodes CASSLISGEAFF.